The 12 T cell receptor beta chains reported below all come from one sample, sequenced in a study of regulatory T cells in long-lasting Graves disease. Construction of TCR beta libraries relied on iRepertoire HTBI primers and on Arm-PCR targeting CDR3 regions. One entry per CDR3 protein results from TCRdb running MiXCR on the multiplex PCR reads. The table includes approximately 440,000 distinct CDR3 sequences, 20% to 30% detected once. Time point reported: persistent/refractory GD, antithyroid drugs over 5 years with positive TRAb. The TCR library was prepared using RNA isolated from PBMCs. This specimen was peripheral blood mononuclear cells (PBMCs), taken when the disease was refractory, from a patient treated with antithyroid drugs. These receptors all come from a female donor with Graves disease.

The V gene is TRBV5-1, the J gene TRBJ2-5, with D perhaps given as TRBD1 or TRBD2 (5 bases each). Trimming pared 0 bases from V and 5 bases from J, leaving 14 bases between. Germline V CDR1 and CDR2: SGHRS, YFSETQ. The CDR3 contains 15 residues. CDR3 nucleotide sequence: TGCGCCAGCAGCTTGGCGGGGAACAGGAGGGAGACCCAGTACTTC. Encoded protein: CASSLAGNRRETQYF.

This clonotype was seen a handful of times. In nucleotides, the CDR3 is TGTGCCAGCAGCGTAGATGAGGGGACGAACACTGAAGCTTTCTTT. This sequence encodes CASSVDEGTNTEAFF. The V call is TRBV9, the J call TRBJ1-1, with D possibly TRBD1 on 5 matching bases. CDR3 length: 15 amino acids. The germline V gene has CDR1 SGDLS and CDR2 YYNGEE. Trimming cost V 0 bases and J 1 base, with 10 bases left between them. The full variable domain, its missing parts supplied by reference TRBV9 and TRBJ1-1, is DSGVTQTPKHLITATGQRVTLRCSPRSGDLSVYWYQQSLDQGLQFLIQYYNGEERAKGNILERFSAQQFPDLHSELNLSSLELGDSALYFCASSVDEGTNTEAFFGQGTRLTVV.

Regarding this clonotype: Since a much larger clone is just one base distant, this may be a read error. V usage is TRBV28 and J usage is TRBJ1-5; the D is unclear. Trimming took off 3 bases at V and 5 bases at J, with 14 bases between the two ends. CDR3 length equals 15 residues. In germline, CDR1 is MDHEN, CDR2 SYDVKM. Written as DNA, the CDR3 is TGTGCCAGCAGTTTGAACACGGGGAGCGATCAGCCCCAGCATTTT. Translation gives CASSLNTGSDQPQHF.

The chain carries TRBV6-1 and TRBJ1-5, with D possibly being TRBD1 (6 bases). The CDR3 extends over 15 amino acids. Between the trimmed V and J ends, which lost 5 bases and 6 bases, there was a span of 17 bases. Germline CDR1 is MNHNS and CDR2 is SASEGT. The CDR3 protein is CASSPEGGRGQPQHF. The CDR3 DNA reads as TGTGCCAGCAGTCCCGAGGGGGGCCGAGGTCAGCCCCAGCATTTT.

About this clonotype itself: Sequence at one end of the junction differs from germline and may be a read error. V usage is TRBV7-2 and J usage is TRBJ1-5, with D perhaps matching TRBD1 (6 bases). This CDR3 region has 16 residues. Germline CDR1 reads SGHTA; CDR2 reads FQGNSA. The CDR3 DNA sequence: TGTGCCAGCGGCTTGGTCCAAACAGGGCGTCTTCAGCCCCAGCATTTT. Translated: CASGLVQTGRLQPQHF.

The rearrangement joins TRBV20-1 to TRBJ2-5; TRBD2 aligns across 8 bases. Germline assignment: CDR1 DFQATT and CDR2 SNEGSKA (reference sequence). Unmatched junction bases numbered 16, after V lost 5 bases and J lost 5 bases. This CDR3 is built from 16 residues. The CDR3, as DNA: TGCAGTGCTTCACCTATAGCGGGGCCCTCCGGGGAGACCCAGTACTTC. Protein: CSASPIAGPSGETQYF.

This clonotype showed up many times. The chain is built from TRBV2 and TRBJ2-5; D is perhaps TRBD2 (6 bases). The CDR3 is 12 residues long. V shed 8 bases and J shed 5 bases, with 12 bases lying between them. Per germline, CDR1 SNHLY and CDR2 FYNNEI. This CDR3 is CASDSRGETQYF. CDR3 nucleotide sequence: TGTGCCAGCGACTCTCGGGGGGAGACCCAGTACTTC.

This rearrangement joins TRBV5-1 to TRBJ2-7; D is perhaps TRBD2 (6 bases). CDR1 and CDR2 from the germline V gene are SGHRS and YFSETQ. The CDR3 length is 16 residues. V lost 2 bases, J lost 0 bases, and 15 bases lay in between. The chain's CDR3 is CASSFGGKPSSYEQYF. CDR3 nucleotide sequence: TGCGCCAGCAGCTTCGGGGGTAAGCCGAGCTCCTACGAGCAGTACTTC.

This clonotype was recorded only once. In DNA, the CDR3 is TGTGCCACCAGTGAGCTGATAGCGGGAGGGAACCCAGATACGCAGTATTTT. Amino acids: CATSELIAGGNPDTQYF. The rearrangement links TRBV24-1 to TRBJ2-3; TRBD2 matches 11 bases. Per germline, CDR1 KGHDR and CDR2 SFDVKD. Germline trimming cut 4 bases from V and 4 bases from J; bases unmatched to any gene: 9. The CDR3 extends over 17 amino acids.

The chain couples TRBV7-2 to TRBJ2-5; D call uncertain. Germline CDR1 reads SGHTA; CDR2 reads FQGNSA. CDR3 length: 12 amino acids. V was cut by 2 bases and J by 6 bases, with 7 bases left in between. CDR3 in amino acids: CASSLSPQTQYF. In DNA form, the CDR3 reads TGTGCCAGCAGCTTATCTCCTCAGACCCAGTACTTC.

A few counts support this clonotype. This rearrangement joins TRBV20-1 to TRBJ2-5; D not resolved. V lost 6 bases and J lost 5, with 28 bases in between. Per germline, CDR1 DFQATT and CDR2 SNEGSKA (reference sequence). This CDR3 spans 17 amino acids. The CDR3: CSAPASLVNPLSETQYF. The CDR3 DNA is TGCAGTGCCCCGGCGAGTCTCGTAAATCCTCTCTCGGAGACCCAGTACTTC.

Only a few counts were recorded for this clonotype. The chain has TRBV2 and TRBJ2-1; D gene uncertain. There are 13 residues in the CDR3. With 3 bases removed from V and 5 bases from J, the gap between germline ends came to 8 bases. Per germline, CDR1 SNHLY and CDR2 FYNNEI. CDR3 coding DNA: TGTGCCAGCAGTGAGCTGGGTCACAATGAGCAGTTCTTC. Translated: CASSELGHNEQFF. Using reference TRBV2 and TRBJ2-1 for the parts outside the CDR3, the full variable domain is EPEVTQTPSHQVTQMGQEVILRCVPISNHLYFYWYRQILGQKVEFLVSFYNNEISEKSEIFDDQFSVERPDGSNFTLKIRSTKLEDSAMYFCASSELGHNEQFFGPGTRLTVL.